The rows below give T cell receptor beta chains drawn from one sample of a study of blood T cell repertoires in COVID-19. The table came from immunoSEQ multiplex PCR; TCRdb's copy has only in-frame clones and leaves some out. The profile shows just over 250,000 clones, roughly 80% of them singletons. The sample consisted of PBMCs or T cells enriched from blood (not recorded which). The receptors originated from a man in his thirties or forties with acute COVID-19. Each CDR3 is given with its conserved first and last residue. The D gene is left open where the match is weak. For some rows the clone size is stated as once, few or many, or as a class when expanded; others skip it.

d_call clone_size j_call cdr3_length v_call cdr3_aa cdr3_nt
- - TRBJ1-2 15 TRBV5-5 CASSLAAGRRDGYTF TGTGCCAGCAGCTTGGCCGCAGGGCGTAGGGATGGCTACACCTTC
- - TRBJ1-2 16 TRBV5-6 CASSFPQARANYGYTF TGTGCCAGCAGCTTCCCACAGGCCCGAGCTAACTATGGCTACACCTTC
TRBD1 - TRBJ1-2 15 TRBV25-1 CASSDRTGRSDGYTF TGTGCCAGCAGTGATCGGACAGGGCGGTCGGATGGCTACACCTTC
- - TRBJ2-1 14 TRBV11-3 CASSLAGLVSGQFF TGTGCCAGCAGCTTAGCAGGGTTAGTTTCCGGGCAGTTCTTC
- - TRBJ1-3 16 TRBV9 CASSPAGGRSGNTIYF TGTGCCAGCAGCCCCGCGGGAGGCCGCTCTGGAAACACCATATATTTT
TRBD1 - TRBJ1-6 16 TRBV19 CASSITLGQANSPLHF TGTGCCAGTAGTATCACCCTGGGACAGGCTAATTCACCCCTCCACTTT
- - TRBJ2-1 15 TRBV4-2 CASSPGSGLYNEQFF TGTGCCAGCAGCCCAGGCTCGGGACTCTACAATGAGCAGTTCTTC
TRBD2 - TRBJ2-5 16 TRBV5-1 CASSTGLAGGLETQYF TGCGCCAGCAGCACCGGACTAGCGGGGGGCCTGGAGACCCAGTACTTC
- - TRBJ1-1 15 TRBV5-5 CASRSDPTSGTEAFF TGTGCCAGCAGATCCGACCCGACCTCCGGGACTGAAGCTTTCTTT
- - TRBJ1-2 18 TRBV11-3 CASSLEGRWQAPNYGYTF TGTGCCAGCAGCTTAGAGGGTCGGTGGCAGGCCCCTAACTATGGCTACACCTTC
- - TRBJ2-3 15 TRBV2 CASWTLRQSTDTQYF TGTGCCAGCTGGACCCTCAGACAGAGCACAGATACGCAGTATTTT
- - TRBJ1-6 14 TRBV5-4 CASSLQGIGSPLHF TGTGCCAGCAGCTTGCAGGGTATAGGGTCACCCCTCCACTTT
TRBD2 - TRBJ2-1 16 TRBV29-1 CSAPNSGRAPGGLQFF TGCAGCGCCCCCAATAGCGGGAGGGCCCCGGGGGGCCTACAGTTCTTC
- - TRBJ1-2 14 TRBV6-1 CASSEDNGLYGYTF TGTGCCAGCAGTGAAGATAACGGACTCTATGGCTACACCTTC
TRBD2 - TRBJ2-2 16 TRBV5-1 CASSFGLAGATGELFF TGTGCCAGCAGCTTCGGACTAGCGGGAGCCACCGGGGAGCTGTTTTTT
TRBD2 - TRBJ2-3 17 TRBV25-1 CASSEWREMNSTDTQYF TGTGCCAGCAGTGAATGGCGGGAGATGAATAGCACAGATACGCAGTATTTT
TRBD2 - TRBJ2-1 15 TRBV2 CASSWTSGPQDEQFF TGTGCCAGCAGTTGGACTAGCGGACCTCAGGATGAGCAGTTCTTC
TRBD1 - TRBJ1-5 16 TRBV28 CASSLGEDRGNQPQHF TGTGCCAGCAGTTTGGGTGAGGACAGGGGCAATCAGCCCCAGCATTTT
TRBD1 - TRBJ1-5 13 TRBV12-3/TRBV12-4 CASRSTGNQPQHF TGTGCCAGCAGGTCGACAGGGAATCAGCCCCAGCATTTT
- once TRBJ1-1 12 TRBV24-1 CAIQGPNTEAFF TGTGCCATCCAGGGCCCGAACACTGAAGCTTTCTTT
TRBD1 - TRBJ1-2 16 TRBV11-2 CASSLREGALNYGYTF TGTGCCAGCAGCTTACGGGAGGGGGCACTCAACTATGGCTACACCTTC
TRBD2 - TRBJ2-5 13 TRBV28 CASSLGGGETQYF TGTGCCAGCAGTTTAGGCGGGGGAGAGACCCAGTACTTC
- - TRBJ2-2 14 TRBV2 CASSRTENTGELFF TGTGCCAGCAGTCGGACAGAGAACACCGGGGAGCTGTTTTTT
- - TRBJ1-6 14 TRBV4-3 CASSHSQAISPLHF TGCGCCAGCAGCCACTCACAGGCCATTTCACCCCTCCACTTT
TRBD2 - TRBJ2-1 17 TRBV5-1 CASSLVGGRAYLSEQFF TGTGCCAGCAGCTTGGTAGGCGGGAGGGCCTATCTCAGTGAGCAGTTCTTC
- - TRBJ1-3 16 TRBV19 CASSSGTGHSGNTIYF TGTGCCAGTAGTTCCGGGACGGGACACTCTGGAAACACCATATATTTT